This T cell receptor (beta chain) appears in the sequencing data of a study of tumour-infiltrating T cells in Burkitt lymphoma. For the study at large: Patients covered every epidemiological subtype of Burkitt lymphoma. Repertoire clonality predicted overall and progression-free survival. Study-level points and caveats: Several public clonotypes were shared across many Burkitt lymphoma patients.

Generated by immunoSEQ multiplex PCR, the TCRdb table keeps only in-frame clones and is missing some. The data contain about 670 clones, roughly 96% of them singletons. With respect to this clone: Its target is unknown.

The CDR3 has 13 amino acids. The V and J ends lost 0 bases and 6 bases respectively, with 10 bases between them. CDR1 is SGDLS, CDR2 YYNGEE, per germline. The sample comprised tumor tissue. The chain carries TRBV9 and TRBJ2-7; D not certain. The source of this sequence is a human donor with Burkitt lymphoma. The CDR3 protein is CASSVVQDGEQYF. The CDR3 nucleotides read TGTGCCAGCAGCGTAGTCCAAGACGGCGAGCAGTACTTC.